A single sample is the source of the 18 T cell receptor beta chains below, sequenced in a study of beta chain features in type 1 diabetes. The study's findings and limits: TCRB CDR3s were moderately but significantly shorter in Type 1 diabetes patients in all four CD4+ subsets.

The authors reverse transcribed all of the isolated RNA, so sequencing captured expressed TCRB transcripts. Using immunoSEQ multiplex PCR, the repertoire was profiled, and TCRdb retains in-frame clones only, with some absent. The data show about 160,000 clones, with 6.5% to 10% seen just once and more than 0.5% held by the top ten. For these TCRs, the target antigens are not known. Material for sequencing was central memory CD4+ T cells from blood. The receptors come from a woman aged 18-29 years with type 1 diabetes.

This rearrangement joins TRBV9 to TRBJ1-2; D call uncertain. Germline V gives CDR1 SGDLS, CDR2 YYNGEE. V was pared by 4 bases and J by 2 bases, with 21 bases between. This CDR3 contains 17 residues. The chain's CDR3 is CASSPSSSYAGNYGYTF. In DNA, the CDR3 is TGTGCCAGCAGCCCCTCGAGCTCTTATGCAGGAAACTATGGCTACACCTTC.

This clone turned up a few times. The rearrangement uses TRBV6-5 and TRBJ1-3, with D maybe TRBD1 (5 bases). The CDR3 is 14 amino acids. CDR1 and CDR2 from the germline V gene are MNHEY and SVGAGI. V dropped 6 bases and J dropped 0 bases, with 9 bases sitting between them. Written as DNA, the CDR3 is TGTGCCAGCAGGACCGGACACTCTGGAAACACCATATATTTT. Translating it yields CASRTGHSGNTIYF.

The V gene is TRBV5-4, the J gene TRBJ2-5; tentatively, D is TRBD2 (7 bases). This CDR3 comprises 15 residues. Germline CDR1 is SGHNT and CDR2 is YYREEE (reference sequence). Trimming removed 4 bases from V and 5 bases from J, with 18 bases in between. The CDR3 coding sequence is TGTGCCAGCAGCCCTACCGGGGGGCCAGGGGAGACCCAGTACTTC. Amino acid sequence: CASSPTGGPGETQYF.

This clone has more than one count but fewer than ten. The gene calls are TRBV28 and TRBJ1-2; TRBD1 matches at 8 bases. The CDR3 extends over 13 amino acids. Germline V gene data show CDR1 as MDHEN and CDR2 as SYDVKM. V was clipped by 6 bases and J by 5 bases; unmatched bases: 5. CDR3 region: CASRQGEGYGYTF. The CDR3 DNA follows: TGTGCCAGCAGACAGGGGGAGGGTTATGGCTACACCTTC.

This clone was seen a handful of times. J is TRBJ1-4 and V is TRBV4-3; no definite D call. Germline lookup yields CDR1 LGHNA and CDR2 YSLEER. Trimming pared 1 base from V and 7 bases from J, leaving 16 bases between. The CDR3 runs 16 residues. The CDR3 nucleotides read TGCGCCAGCAGCCAAGGTTCGGGAACAGTGTCTGAAAAACTGTTTTTT. Translation: CASSQGSGTVSEKLFF.

The sample holds a few counts of this clone. The chain uses TRBV25-1 and TRBJ1-6; the D gene is possibly TRBD1 (5 bases). CDR1 is MGHDK and CDR2 is SYGVNS in the germline V gene. Deletions cut 7 bases from V and 7 bases from J, with 14 bases between. The CDR3 runs 14 residues. The CDR3 nucleotides read TGTGCCAGCAATCCAGGGACTCTAAATTCACCCCTCCACTTT. Encoded protein: CASNPGTLNSPLHF. Drawing the rest from reference TRBV25-1 and TRBJ1-6, the complete variable domain is EADIYQTPRYLVIGTGKKITLECSQTMGHDKMYWYQQDPGMELHLIHYSYGVNSTEKGDLSSESTVSRIRTEHFPLTLESARPSHTSQYLCASNPGTLNSPLHFGNGTRLTVT.

This rearrangement joins TRBV28 to TRBJ1-5, with unresolved D. Trimming removed 0 bases from V and 7 bases from J, with 10 bases in between. There are 14 residues in the CDR3. The germline V gene encodes CDR1 MDHEN and CDR2 SYDVKM. CDR3 nucleotide sequence: TGTGCCAGCAGTTTATGGGGCGACGGCCAGCCCCAGCATTTT. This sequence encodes CASSLWGDGQPQHF.

V and J are TRBV9 and TRBJ2-5; 10 positions agree with TRBD2. The CDR3 extends over 18 amino acids. With V trimmed by 3 bases and J by 5 bases, 16 bases remained unmatched. In germline, CDR1 is SGDLS, CDR2 YYNGEE. DNA of the CDR3: TGTGCCAGCAGCGAGACCGATTATTTACTAGCGGGGCGGGAGACCCAGTACTTC. Protein product: CASSETDYLLAGRETQYF.

The genes are TRBV7-9 and TRBJ2-5; the match to TRBD2 covers 15 bases. This CDR3 region has 19 residues. V shed 5 bases, J shed 1 base, and the junction held 11 bases outside the gene matches. The germline gives CDR1 SEHNR, CDR2 FQNEAQ (reference sequence). As DNA, the CDR3 is TGTGCCAGCAGCCGAGGACTAGCGGGAGGGACCTACTTCCAAGAGACCCAGTACTTC. Its protein product is CASSRGLAGGTYFQETQYF.

This clone has at least ten counts. J is TRBJ1-1 and V is TRBV7-9, with D perhaps TRBD1 (6 bases). Germline assignment: CDR1 SEHNR and CDR2 FQNEAQ (reference sequence). V lost 3 bases, J lost 4 bases, and 12 bases lay in between. CDR3 length: 14 amino acids. The CDR3 region is CASSFEGVGTEAFF. Here the CDR3 DNA reads TGTGCCAGCAGCTTCGAGGGGGTTGGCACTGAAGCTTTCTTT.

The sample holds a few counts of this clone. J is TRBJ1-2 and V is TRBV6-5; D possibly corresponds to TRBD1 (6 bases). CDR1 is MNHEY and CDR2 is SVGAGI in the germline V gene. The CDR3 contains 15 residues. Trimming cost V 6 bases and J 1 base, with 15 bases left between them. CDR3 DNA sequence: TGTGCCAGCAGAGACCCCGGACAGTTTAACTATGGCTACACCTTC. It encodes CASRDPGQFNYGYTF.

This clone was found a few times. The V and J genes are TRBV15 and TRBJ1-1; D gene unclear. Trimming cost V 0 bases and J 6 bases, with 14 bases left between them. This CDR3 is 15 amino acids long. Germline V CDR1 and CDR2: LNHNV, YYDKDF (reference sequence). As DNA, the CDR3 is TGTGCCACCAGCAGAGATCCTCGAAACACCCCTGAAGCTTTCTTT. It is translated as CATSRDPRNTPEAFF.

The V and J genes are TRBV21-1 and TRBJ1-2; the listed D gene, TRBD1, was not tested against the DNA. TRBV21-1 counts as a pseudogene. The CDR3 contains 13 residues. This chain's CDR3 is CASSPGGQEGYTF. The CDR3 nucleotides are TGTGCCAGCAGCCCGGGCGGACAAGAGGGCTACACCTTC.

With respect to this clone: One junction end disagrees with the germline gene, perhaps due to a read error. V usage is TRBV7-7 and J usage is TRBJ2-3, with TRBD1 matching 9 bases. CDR1 and CDR2 from the germline V gene are SSHAT and FNYEAQ (reference sequence). The CDR3 length is 15 residues. The CDR3 DNA sequence: TGTGCTAGCAGCTTATCACAGGGGGCTGGAGATACGCAGTATTTT. Translation gives CASSLSQGAGDTQYF.

J is TRBJ1-5 and V is TRBV2; possible D gene TRBD1, 6 bases. Germline loops: CDR1 SNHLY, CDR2 FYNNEI. This CDR3 is 12 amino acids long. The V and J ends lost 4 bases and 7 bases respectively, with 8 bases between them. In nucleotides, the CDR3 is TGTGCCAGCAGTGGGGACATCCAGCCCCAGCATTTT. Residues: CASSGDIQPQHF. Full variable domain (rest looked up from reference TRBV2 and TRBJ1-5): EPEVTQTPSHQVTQMGQEVILRCVPISNHLYFYWYRQILGQKVEFLVSFYNNEISEKSEIFDDQFSVERPDGSNFTLKIRSTKLEDSAMYFCASSGDIQPQHFGDGTRLSIL.

This clone was counted only a few times. The CDR3 nucleotides are TGTGCCTGGAGCCGTTCCCTCTACGAGCAGTACTTC. It specifies CAWSRSLYEQYF. V usage is TRBV30 and J usage is TRBJ2-7; D uncertain. Germline lookup yields CDR1 GTSNPN and CDR2 SVGIG (reference sequence). The CDR3 runs to 12 residues. V lost 3 bases to trimming and J lost 3 bases, with 9 bases between them.

V is TRBV5-6 and J is TRBJ1-1, with 9 bases that match TRBD1. The trim removed 4 bases at V and 11 bases at J, leaving 9 bases unmatched. The CDR3 runs to 13 residues. Germline V gives CDR1 SGHDT, CDR2 YYEEEE. Here the CDR3 reads CASSGQGLLRAFF. CDR3 DNA: TGTGCCAGCAGCGGACAGGGGCTCCTCCGGGCTTTCTTT.

The chain carries TRBV6-6 and TRBJ2-7; D ambiguous. CDR3 size: 9 residues. Trimming left V 9 bases short and J 9 bases short, with 9 bases between. Germline values: CDR1 MNHNY, CDR2 SVGAGI (reference sequence). CDR3 bases: TGTGCCAGTGCGGTACCGCAGTACTTC. Translated: CASAVPQYF.